This T cell receptor beta chain originates from a study of technical replicates of blood from a few donors. Germline values: CDR1 SGHNT, CDR2 YYREEE (reference sequence). This CDR3 is 15 amino acids long. Trimming removed 2 bases from V and 4 bases from J, with 12 bases in between. The table came from immunoSEQ multiplex PCR; TCRdb's copy has only in-frame clones and leaves some out. Of about 93,000 clones listed, 95% are singletons. The sequencing input was T cells isolated from PBMCs. This TCR derives from a human donor in good health. The chain couples TRBV5-4 to TRBJ2-2; the D gene is possibly TRBD1 (6 bases). The CDR3: CASSFGQSVTGELFF. The CDR3 coding sequence is TGTGCCAGCAGCTTCGGACAGTCGGTCACCGGGGAGCTGTTTTTT.